Listed here are 29 T cell receptor beta chains from one sample, sequenced in a study of blood T cell repertoires in COVID-19. The assay was immunoSEQ multiplex PCR, and TCRdb's table has in-frame clones only and misses some. The table has 98,000 or so clones, roughly 88% seen once; the top ten hold over 2%. Specimen: peripheral blood. The receptors originated from a human donor in a cohort sampled during active COVID-19.

The chain couples TRBV2 to TRBJ2-1; D remains ambiguous. Germline CDR1 reads SNHLY; CDR2 reads FYNNEI. This CDR3 spans 15 amino acids. Trimming cost V 6 bases and J 4 bases, with 16 bases left between them. The CDR3 is CASSAESTLYNEQFF. CDR3 nucleotide sequence: TGTGCCAGCAGCGCGGAGAGTACCCTATACAATGAGCAGTTCTTC. Complete variable domain (other parts from reference TRBV2 and TRBJ2-1): EPEVTQTPSHQVTQMGQEVILRCVPISNHLYFYWYRQILGQKVEFLVSFYNNEISEKSEIFDDQFSVERPDGSNFTLKIRSTKLEDSAMYFCASSAESTLYNEQFFGPGTRLTVL.

The V and J genes are TRBV5-1 and TRBJ2-5, with 11 bases that match TRBD2. V gave up 1 base and J gave up 2 bases; unmatched junction bases: 4. CDR1 is SGHRS, CDR2 YFSETQ, per germline. This CDR3 spans 16 amino acids. CDR3 region: CASSLRASGGQETQYF. CDR3 DNA: TGCGCCAGCAGCTTGAGGGCTAGCGGGGGGCAAGAGACCCAGTACTTC.

The chain combines TRBV7-6 with TRBJ2-7; TRBD2 matches at 12 bases. CDR3 size: 15 residues. Germline trimming cut 5 bases from V and 4 bases from J; bases unmatched to any gene: 6. The germline gives CDR1 SGHVS, CDR2 FNYEAQ. The CDR3 protein is CASSPTSGGSYEQYF. CDR3 sequence (DNA): TGTGCCAGCAGCCCAACTAGCGGGGGGTCTTACGAGCAGTACTTC.

The J gene is TRBJ1-1, the V gene TRBV9, with D possibly being TRBD1 (6 bases). Between the trimmed V and J ends, which lost 5 bases and 4 bases, there was a span of 15 bases. In germline, CDR1 is SGDLS, CDR2 YYNGEE. The length of the CDR3 is 14 residues. The CDR3 DNA reads TGTGCCAGCAGGTCGGGGGGCGAGGGCACTGAAGCTTTCTTT. Its translation is CASRSGGEGTEAFF.

Only a few counts were recorded for this clone. This chain connects TRBV30 to TRBJ2-1; TRBD2 matches at 7 bases. CDR3 length: 17 amino acids. Germline V gene lookup returns CDR1 GTSNPN and CDR2 SVGIG (reference sequence). Trimming cost V 0 bases and J 2 bases; bases outside gene matches: 10. The CDR3 bases are TGTGCCTGGAGTGTACCGTTCGTAGCGGGCGCCTACAATGAGCAGTTCTTC. Protein: CAWSVPFVAGAYNEQFF. Full variable domain (outside the CDR3, taken from reference TRBV30 and TRBJ2-1): SQTIHQWPATLVQPVGSPLSLECTVEGTSNPNLYWYRQAAGRGLQLLFYSVGIGQISSEVPQNLSASRPQDRQFILSSKKLLLSDSGFYLCAWSVPFVAGAYNEQFFGPGTRLTVL.

The CDR3 spells CASSQDTGAGGYTF. The CDR3 coding sequence is TGTGCCAGCAGCCAAGATACCGGAGCGGGTGGCTACACCTTC. The chain employs TRBV3-1 (or the pseudogene TRBV3-2) and TRBJ1-2; no firm D call. Trimming removed 0 bases at V and 7 bases at J, with 12 bases between. Germline CDR1 reads LGHDT; CDR2 reads YNNKEL (reference sequence). The CDR3 consists of 14 residues.

The chain combines TRBV11-2 with TRBJ2-7; 8 nucleotides match TRBD1. V was pared by 5 bases and J by 7 bases, with 10 bases of the junction left unmatched. This CDR3 is built from 14 residues. CDR1 is SGHAT, CDR2 FQNNGV, per germline. The chain's CDR3 is CASSPGQGSGEQYF. The CDR3 nucleotides are TGTGCCAGCAGCCCCGGACAGGGATCGGGGGAGCAGTACTTC.

The V gene is TRBV7-9, the J gene TRBJ2-5; D possibly corresponds to TRBD1 (5 bases). The germline V and J ends were trimmed by 4 bases and 1 base, with 16 bases remaining between them. Germline V lookup: CDR1 SEHNR, CDR2 FQNEAQ (reference sequence). The CDR3 sequence is 16 residues long. The CDR3 coding sequence is TGTGCCAGCAGCTCCTGGGGCAGGAGACTCCAAGAGACCCAGTACTTC. It yields the protein CASSSWGRRLQETQYF.

The genes are TRBV5-8 and TRBJ2-5; D might be TRBD2 (7 bases). The CDR3 is made up of 15 amino acids. Germline V lookup: CDR1 SGHTS, CDR2 YDEGEE. V lost 4 bases, J lost 5 bases, and 18 bases lay in between. This CDR3 reads CASSGGSAGVETQYF. CDR3 sequence (DNA): TGTGCCAGCAGCGGCGGGAGTGCAGGGGTTGAGACCCAGTACTTC.

The rearrangement links TRBV7-2 to TRBJ1-1; D may be TRBD1 (5 bases). Germline V gene sequence: CDR1 SGHTA, CDR2 FQGNSA. V lost 4 bases to trimming and J lost 1 base, with 10 bases between them. The CDR3 sequence is 14 residues long. Here the CDR3 reads CASSWGDGNTEAFF. The CDR3, as DNA: TGTGCCAGCAGCTGGGGGGACGGGAACACTGAAGCTTTCTTT.

V and J are TRBV7-9 and TRBJ2-7, with D tentatively TRBD2 (6 bases). The CDR3 covers 12 residues. The V and J ends lost 5 bases and 3 bases respectively, with 8 bases between them. CDR1 is SEHNR and CDR2 is FQNEAQ in the germline V gene (reference sequence). Here the CDR3 reads CASSGAGYEQYF. CDR3 coding DNA: TGTGCCAGCAGCGGAGCGGGCTACGAGCAGTACTTC.

The chain uses TRBV19 and TRBJ2-7; 7 bases fit TRBD1. The CDR3 has 15 amino acids. Germline lookup yields CDR1 LNHDA and CDR2 SQIVND (reference sequence). V shed 2 bases, J shed 5 bases, and the junction held 9 bases outside the gene matches. The CDR3 DNA reads TGTGCCAGTAGTATAACACAGGGGTCACGCCACGAGCAGTACTTC. As protein: CASSITQGSRHEQYF.

This clone has a handful of counts. The genes are TRBV27 and TRBJ2-7, with a tentative D call TRBD2 (7 bases). The CDR3 totals 14 residues. V lost 4 bases and J lost 5, with 15 bases in between. The germline gives CDR1 MNHEY, CDR2 SMNVEV (reference sequence). For the CDR3, the DNA is TGTGCCAGCAGTTCGCTGGGGGGGGGCCACGAGCAGTACTTC. Translating it yields CASSSLGGGHEQYF.

This chain uses TRBV5-1 with TRBJ2-1; 11 bases agree with TRBD1. Trimming removed 4 bases from V and 9 bases from J; junction bases left unmatched: 6. The germline gives CDR1 SGHRS, CDR2 YFSETQ. The CDR3 has 14 amino acids. CDR3 region: CASSGQGAEGEQFF. CDR3 nucleotide sequence: TGCGCCAGCAGCGGACAGGGGGCAGAGGGTGAGCAGTTCTTC.

The chain combines TRBV25-1 with TRBJ2-5; TRBD2 might be the D (6 bases). Germline loops: CDR1 MGHDK, CDR2 SYGVNS. The CDR3 covers 13 residues. Trimming shortened V by 4 bases and J by 5 bases, and 11 bases separated the two germline ends. DNA for the CDR3: TGTGCCAGCAGTGGCGGGGAAGGGGAGACCCAGTACTTC. Protein: CASSGGEGETQYF.

The V and J genes are TRBV7-8 and TRBJ2-2; no definite D call. The V end lost 2 bases, the J end lost 0 bases, and 4 bases lay between the germline ends. This CDR3 is 14 amino acids long. The V gene's germline CDR1 is SGHVS and CDR2 FQNEAQ. CDR3 amino acids: CASSLTANTGELFF. The CDR3 DNA is TGTGCCAGCAGCTTAACGGCGAACACCGGGGAGCTGTTTTTT.

The chain joins TRBV5-8 to TRBJ1-3; D gene uncertain. Trimming pared 0 bases from V and 0 bases from J, leaving 7 bases between. The CDR3 covers 15 residues. The germline V gene has CDR1 SGHTS and CDR2 YDEGEE. The CDR3 DNA sequence: TGTGCCAGCAGCTTGGGGCGGATCTCTGGAAACACCATATATTTT. Translation gives CASSLGRISGNTIYF.

V usage is TRBV2 and J usage is TRBJ1-2; 7 bases are shared with TRBD1. V gave up 8 bases and J gave up 0 bases; unmatched junction bases: 6. Germline CDR1 is SNHLY and CDR2 is FYNNEI. The CDR3 is 14 amino acids. The CDR3, as DNA: TGTGCCAGCGACAGGGCCGGAACTAACTATGGCTACACCTTC. This translates into CASDRAGTNYGYTF.

The gene calls are TRBV6-5 and TRBJ2-7; D is perhaps TRBD2 (6 bases). The V end lost 3 bases, the J end lost 6 bases, and 12 bases lay between the germline ends. Per the germline V gene, CDR1 is MNHEY and CDR2 is SVGAGI. The CDR3 is 13 amino acids. CDR3 protein: CASSYGGIGEQYF. In DNA form, the CDR3 reads TGTGCCAGCAGTTATGGGGGGATCGGCGAGCAGTACTTC.

The chain uses TRBV5-1 and TRBJ1-1, with 7 positions matching TRBD1. CDR3 size: 16 residues. The germline CDR1 and CDR2 sequences are SGHRS and YFSETQ. The ends lost 1 base at V and 1 base at J; junction bases unmatched: 7. The CDR3 reads CASSLSGGSANTEAFF. The CDR3 DNA follows: TGCGCCAGCAGCTTGTCAGGGGGGAGTGCGAACACTGAAGCTTTCTTT.

J is TRBJ2-7 and V is TRBV11-2; TRBD2 might be the D (6 bases). The CDR3 has 14 residues. Germline V gene data show CDR1 as SGHAT and CDR2 as FQNNGV. V shed 3 bases and J shed 2 bases, with 11 bases lying between them. The CDR3 region is CASSFGTAAYEQYF. CDR3 bases: TGTGCCAGCAGCTTCGGGACTGCCGCCTACGAGCAGTACTTC.

A single count supports this clone. The genes are TRBV27 and TRBJ1-5; D gene uncertain. Trimming took off 3 bases at V and 6 bases at J, with 6 bases between the two ends. The CDR3 consists of 12 residues. Per the germline V gene, CDR1 is MNHEY and CDR2 is SMNVEV (reference sequence). CDR3 in DNA: TGTGCCAGCAGTTTGACTGGTCAGCCCCAGCATTTT. Residues: CASSLTGQPQHF.

V and J are TRBV15 and TRBJ1-6; D remains ambiguous. V lost 3 bases to trimming and J lost 7 bases, with 4 bases between them. The CDR3 loop spans 12 amino acids. Germline values: CDR1 LNHNV, CDR2 YYDKDF (reference sequence). CDR3 nucleotides: TGTGCCACCAGCAGGGAGAATTCACCCCTCCACTTT. Translated, it gives CATSRENSPLHF. Filled out from reference TRBV15 and TRBJ1-6, the complete variable domain reads DAMVIQNPRYQVTQFGKPVTLSCSQTLNHNVMYWYQQKSSQAPKLLFHYYDKDFNNEADTPDNFQSRRPNTSFCFLDIRSPGLGDTAMYLCATSRENSPLHFGNGTRLTVT.

The chain couples TRBV5-8 to TRBJ1-1; D is unresolved. The germline gives CDR1 SGHTS, CDR2 YDEGEE. The CDR3 covers 13 residues. Deletions cut 2 bases from V and 6 bases from J, with 11 bases between. The CDR3 DNA reads TGTGCCAGCAGCTTTGGAGGAAATCCTGAAGCTTTCTTT. Translated: CASSFGGNPEAFF. The full variable domain, with the rest looked up from reference TRBV5-8 and TRBJ1-1, is EAGVTQSPTHLIKTRGQQATLRCSPISGHTSVYWYQQALGLGLQFLLWYDEGEERNRGNFPPRFSGRQFPNYSSELNVNALELEDSALYLCASSFGGNPEAFFGQGTRLTVV.

V gene TRBV28 combines with J gene TRBJ1-2; tentatively, D is TRBD1 (5 bases). CDR3 length: 14 residues. With 6 bases removed from V and 8 bases from J, the gap between germline ends came to 19 bases. Germline CDR1 and CDR2: MDHEN and SYDVKM. This chain's CDR3 is CASRSTRVMGGYTF. CDR3 in DNA: TGTGCCAGCAGGAGCACCAGGGTCATGGGGGGCTACACCTTC.

The chain carries TRBV7-8 and TRBJ2-3; 10 bases line up with TRBD2. Germline-derived CDR1 and CDR2 are SGHVS and FQNEAQ. This CDR3 spans 18 amino acids. Losses at the gene ends were 2 bases for V and 2 bases for J; bases not matched to a gene: 10. The CDR3 sequence: CASSLPVGLAELTDTQYF. CDR3 sequence (DNA): TGTGCCAGCAGCTTACCAGTTGGACTAGCGGAACTCACAGATACGCAGTATTTT.

This sequence joins TRBV6-5 and TRBJ1-6, with 7 bases fitting TRBD1. In germline, CDR1 is MNHEY, CDR2 SVGAGI. J lost 10 bases, V lost 5 bases, and 8 bases had no gene match. There are 14 residues in the CDR3. CDR3 amino acids: CASSRTGRGSPLHF. CDR3 nucleotide sequence: TGTGCCAGCAGTCGGACAGGTCGAGGATCACCCCTCCACTTT.

This chain connects TRBV16 to TRBJ1-3, with D possibly being TRBD1 (5 bases). There are 14 residues in the CDR3. The V gene's germline CDR1 is KGHSY and CDR2 FQNENV. V lost 0 bases and J lost 4, with 7 bases in between. CDR3 loop: CASSQSDTGNTIYF. In nucleotides, the CDR3 is TGTGCCAGCAGCCAATCGGACACCGGAAACACCATATATTTT.

This rearrangement joins TRBV2 to TRBJ1-5; perhaps TRBD1 as D (5 bases). Looked up from germline, CDR1 is SNHLY and CDR2 is FYNNEI. V shed 6 bases and J shed 6 bases, with 12 bases lying between them. The CDR3 is 13 residues long. The CDR3 loop is CASSPGRSQPQHF. The CDR3 DNA reads as TGTGCCAGCAGCCCAGGGAGGAGTCAGCCCCAGCATTTT. Filled out from reference TRBV2 and TRBJ1-5, the complete variable domain reads EPEVTQTPSHQVTQMGQEVILRCVPISNHLYFYWYRQILGQKVEFLVSFYNNEISEKSEIFDDQFSVERPDGSNFTLKIRSTKLEDSAMYFCASSPGRSQPQHFGDGTRLSIL.